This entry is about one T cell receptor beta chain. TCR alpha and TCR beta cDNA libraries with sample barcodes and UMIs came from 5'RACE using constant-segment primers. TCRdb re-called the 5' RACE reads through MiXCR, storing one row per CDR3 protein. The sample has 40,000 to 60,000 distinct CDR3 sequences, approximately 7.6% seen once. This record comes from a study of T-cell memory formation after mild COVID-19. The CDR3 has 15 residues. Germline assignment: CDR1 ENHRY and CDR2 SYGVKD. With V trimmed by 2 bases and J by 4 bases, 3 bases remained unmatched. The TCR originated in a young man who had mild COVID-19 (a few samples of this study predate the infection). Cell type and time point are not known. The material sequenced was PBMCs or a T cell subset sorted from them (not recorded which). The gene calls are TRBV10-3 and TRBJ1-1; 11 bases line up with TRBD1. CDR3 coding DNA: TGTGCCATCAGTGAGCCGGGACAGGGGGGCACTGAAGCTTTCTTT. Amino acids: CAISEPGQGGTEAFF.